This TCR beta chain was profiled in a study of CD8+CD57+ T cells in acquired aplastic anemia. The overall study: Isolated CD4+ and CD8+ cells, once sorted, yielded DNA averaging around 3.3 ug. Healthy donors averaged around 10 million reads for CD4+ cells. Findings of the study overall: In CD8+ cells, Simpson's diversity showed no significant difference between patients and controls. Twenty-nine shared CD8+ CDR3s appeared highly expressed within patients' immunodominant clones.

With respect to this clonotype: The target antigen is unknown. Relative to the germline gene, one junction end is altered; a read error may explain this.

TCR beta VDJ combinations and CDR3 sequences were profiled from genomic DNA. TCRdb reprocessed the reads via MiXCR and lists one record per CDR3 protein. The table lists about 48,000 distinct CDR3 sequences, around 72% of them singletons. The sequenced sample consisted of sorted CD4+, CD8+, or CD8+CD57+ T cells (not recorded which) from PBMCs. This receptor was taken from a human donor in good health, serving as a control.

In DNA form, the CDR3 reads TGTGCCAGCAGCTCGGACGGAAGTAGCACTGATACGCAGTATTTT. Translation: CASSSDGSSTDTQYF. The rearrangement links TRBV11-1 to TRBJ2-3, with no clear D. Germline assignment: CDR1 SGHAT and CDR2 FQDESV (reference sequence). The CDR3 has 15 amino acids.